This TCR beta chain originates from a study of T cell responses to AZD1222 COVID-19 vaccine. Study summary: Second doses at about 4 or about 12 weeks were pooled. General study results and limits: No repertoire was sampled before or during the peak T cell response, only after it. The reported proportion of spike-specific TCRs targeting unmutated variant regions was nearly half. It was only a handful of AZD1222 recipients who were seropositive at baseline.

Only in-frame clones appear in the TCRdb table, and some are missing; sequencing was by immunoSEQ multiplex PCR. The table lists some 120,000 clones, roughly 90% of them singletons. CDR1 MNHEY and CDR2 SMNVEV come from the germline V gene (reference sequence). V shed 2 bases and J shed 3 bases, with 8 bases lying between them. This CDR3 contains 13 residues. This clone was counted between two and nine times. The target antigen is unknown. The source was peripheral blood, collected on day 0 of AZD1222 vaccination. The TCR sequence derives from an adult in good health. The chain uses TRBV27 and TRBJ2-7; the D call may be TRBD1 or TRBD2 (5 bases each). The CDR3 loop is CASSLGDRYEQYF. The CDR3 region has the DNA TGTGCCAGCAGTTTAGGGGACCGCTACGAGCAGTACTTC.